Listed below are T cell receptor beta chains from one sample, sequenced in a study of cytomegalovirus exposure and HLA in healthy donors. TCRdb's copy holds only in-frame clones and misses some; the assay was immunoSEQ multiplex PCR. This sample carries 220,000 or so clones, approximately 68% of them seen once, and the ten largest clones take less than 2%. The source material was PBMCs. The receptors come from a woman in her 30s in good health and CMV-seronegative. CDR3s include the opening cysteine and the closing phenylalanine or tryptophan. D genes are given only for firm matches. Rows may omit the clone size; those that give it use once, few, many or a size class.

>TRBV7-9|NA|once|TRBJ2-1
CSSSLSLQGNEQFF
TGTTCCAGCAGCTTATCCCTCCAGGGGAACGAGCAGTTCTTC
>TRBV7-2|NA|NA|TRBJ2-5
CASSQIVTTETQYF
TGTGCCAGCAGCCAGATCGTCACTACCGAGACCCAGTACTTC
>TRBV5-6|NA|NA|TRBJ2-5
CASSGPGKETQYF
TGTGCCAGCAGCGGGCCAGGGAAAGAGACCCAGTACTTC
>TRBV16|NA|NA|TRBJ1-3
CASSQSEGNTIYF
TGTGCCAGCAGCCAATCCGAGGGAAACACCATATATTTT
>TRBV5-6|TRBD1|NA|TRBJ1-4
CASSPTGATNEKLFF
TGTGCCAGCAGCCCGACAGGGGCAACTAATGAAAAACTGTTTTTT
>TRBV5-5|TRBD1|NA|TRBJ2-5
CASSLESEGAGETQYF
TGTGCCAGCAGCTTGGAATCAGAGGGGGCCGGGGAGACCCAGTACTTC
>TRBV11-2|NA|NA|TRBJ1-2
CASSLDPRGIYGYTF
TGTGCCAGCAGCTTAGATCCTCGCGGCATCTATGGCTACACCTTC
>TRBV11-1|TRBD2|NA|TRBJ2-3
CASSFQTSGGTDTQYF
TGTGCCAGCAGCTTCCAGACTAGCGGGGGCACAGATACGCAGTATTTT
>TRBV7-9|TRBD2|NA|TRBJ2-1
CASSLGGLADSYNEQFF
TGTGCCAGCAGCTTGGGGGGACTAGCGGACTCCTACAATGAGCAGTTCTTC
>TRBV6-5|NA|NA|TRBJ2-1
CASRLSGAGVDEQFF
TGTGCCAGCAGACTTTCAGGGGCCGGTGTCGATGAGCAGTTCTTC
>TRBV7-9|TRBD2|NA|TRBJ2-2
CASSPSGGQAGELFF
TGTGCCAGCAGCCCTAGCGGAGGGCAAGCCGGGGAGCTGTTTTTT
>TRBV5-1|NA|NA|TRBJ2-3
CASSLEGRGRTDTQYF
TGCGCCAGCAGCTTGGAAGGGCGGGGGCGCACAGATACGCAGTATTTT
>TRBV5-6|NA|NA|TRBJ1-5
CASSLWSGGQPQHF
TGTGCCAGCAGCTTGTGGTCGGGGGGTCAGCCCCAGCATTTT
>TRBV30|NA|NA|TRBJ1-3
CAWSVGGRVGNTIYF
TGTGCCTGGAGTGTTGGTGGGAGAGTTGGAAACACCATATATTTT